This T cell receptor (beta chain) was captured in a study of blood T cell repertoires in COVID-19. As for the study in general: PBMCs, B-cell-depleted T cells, or T cells were the source of the cDNA or gDNA that made up the material.

Note on this clone: At the DNA level, this CDR3 is encoded by other sequences in the same sample as well.

This CDR3 has 13 residues. Germline values: CDR1 MRHNA, CDR2 SNTAGT. Deletions cut 2 bases from V and 3 bases from J, with 6 bases between. Some clones are missing from TCRdb's copy, which holds only in-frame ones; the method was immunoSEQ multiplex PCR. The sample consists of 150,000 to 200,000 clones, approximately 88% of them appearing once. The sequence derives from a woman aged 55-69 years who had recovered from COVID-19. The material sequenced was PBMCs or T cells enriched from blood (not recorded which). The chain employs TRBV6-4 and TRBJ2-3; D is possibly TRBD1 (6 bases). As DNA, the CDR3 is TGTGCCAGCAGTGACAGGGGGACAGATACGCAGTATTTT. This encodes CASSDRGTDTQYF.